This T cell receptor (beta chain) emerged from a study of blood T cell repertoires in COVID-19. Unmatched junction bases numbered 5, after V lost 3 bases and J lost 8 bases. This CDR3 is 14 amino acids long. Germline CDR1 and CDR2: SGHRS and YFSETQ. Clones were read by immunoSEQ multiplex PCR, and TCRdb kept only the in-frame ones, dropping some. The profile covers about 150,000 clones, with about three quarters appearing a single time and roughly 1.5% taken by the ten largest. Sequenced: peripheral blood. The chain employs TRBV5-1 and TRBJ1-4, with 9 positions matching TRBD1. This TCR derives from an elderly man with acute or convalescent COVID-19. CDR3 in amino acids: CASSSGQGNEKLFF. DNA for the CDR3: TGCGCCAGCAGCTCGGGACAGGGTAACGAAAAACTGTTTTTT.